What follows are 17 T cell receptor beta chains derived from one specimen sequenced in a study of T cell clonality in common variable immunodeficiency. Study-level points and caveats: In common variable immunodeficiency, TCR beta chains reportedly carried fewer deletions and N-nucleotide insertions.

The table came from immunoSEQ multiplex PCR; TCRdb's copy has only in-frame clones and leaves some out. The sample shows fewer than 30,000 clones, none of them appearing just once. Their specific antigens are unknown. The specimen sequenced was peripheral blood mononuclear cells. The receptors originated from a human donor with common variable immunodeficiency.

The CDR3 DNA, read in part, is TGTGCCAGCGGGCCGAGTTTGTGGAACACTGAA. Translation: CASGPSLWNTE. The full CDR3 protein reads CASGPSLWNTEAFF. The chain is built from TRBV2 and TRBJ1-1, with D unclear. The CDR3 goes on 3 residues after the read ends, and that part is filled in from the germline J gene. The length of the CDR3 is 14 residues. The V end lost 8 bases, the J end lost 1 base, and 14 bases lay between the germline ends. CDR1 and CDR2 (germline): SNHLY, FYNNEI.

The table lists this clone with many counts. Read coverage stops 3 residues before the CDR3 terminus; the germline J gene supplies the remainder. The chain joins TRBV7-9 to TRBJ2-1, with 7 bases matching TRBD2. Germline CDR1 reads SEHNR; CDR2 reads FQNEAQ (reference sequence). The V gene end was trimmed by 4 bases and the J gene end by 9 bases; junction bases not matched to a gene: 9. The CDR3 has 14 amino acids. The CDR3 here is CASSSSLGGGEQFF. The sequenced part of the CDR3 DNA is TGTGCCAGCAGCTCTTCTCTTGGGGGGGGTGAG. The whole variable domain, filled in from reference TRBV7-9 and TRBJ2-1, reads DTGVSQNPRHKITKRGQNVTFRCDPISEHNRLYWYRQTLGQGPEFLTYFQNEAQLEKSRLLSDRFSAERPKGSFSTLEIQRTEQGDSAMYLCASSSSLGGGEQFFGPGTRLTVL.

This clone was observed at least ten times. The read ends 3 residues before the CDR3 terminus; that terminus is restored from the germline J gene. V usage is TRBV7-9 and J usage is TRBJ1-4; 9 nucleotides match TRBD1. V trimming: 8 bases; J trimming: 8 bases; junction bases outside the gene matches: 9. The CDR3 extends over 14 amino acids. Germline lookup yields CDR1 SEHNR and CDR2 FQNEAQ (reference sequence). The sequenced CDR3 bases are TGTGCCAGCCGTACCGGGACAGGGAACGAAAAA. It specifies CASRTGTGNEK. The full CDR3 sequence reads CASRTGTGNEKLFF.

This clone was found many times. CDR3: CSGSDTEAFF. Partial CDR3 DNA: TGCAGCGGATCGGACACTGAA. The V call is TRBV29-1, the J call TRBJ1-1; D unclear. The read ends 3 residues shy of where the CDR3 ends; the end is completed using the germline J gene. This CDR3 is 10 amino acids long. Germline V gene data show CDR1 as SQVTM and CDR2 as ANQGSEA. V was shortened by 7 bases and J by 3 bases, with 6 bases between the two germline ends.

This clone was seen ten or more times. The read finishes 3 residues shy of the CDR3 end, and the germline J gene is used to complete it. This rearrangement joins TRBV9 to TRBJ2-7; D gene ambiguous. This CDR3 has 14 amino acids. Trimming took 0 bases from V and 1 from J, leaving 8 bases between them. Looked up from germline, CDR1 is SGDLS and CDR2 is YYNGEE. CDR3 protein: CASSVEVMSYEQYF. The DNA read from the CDR3 is TGTGCCAGCAGCGTAGAGGTAATGTCCTACGAG.

Remarks on this clone: Coverage ceases 3 residues before the CDR3 finishes, and the germline J gene fills in the end. The chain couples TRBV20-1 to TRBJ2-1, with 7 bases matching TRBD2. The CDR3 loop spans 14 amino acids. J lost 0 bases, V lost 6 bases, and 5 bases had no gene match. Germline values: CDR1 DFQATT, CDR2 SNEGSKA (reference sequence). CDR3 DNA, as far as it was read: TGCAGTGCCCCGGGGAGGGCCTCCTACAATGAG. This translates into CSAPGRASYNE. The whole CDR3 protein is CSAPGRASYNEQFF.

This clone was found a few times. The CDR3 end is not reached by the read, which stops 3 residues before it; the germline J gene fills it in. This chain uses TRBV6-1 with TRBJ2-1; D possibly corresponds to TRBD2 (7 bases). V dropped 1 base and J dropped 4 bases, with 20 bases sitting between them. This CDR3 spans 18 amino acids. Per germline, CDR1 MNHNS and CDR2 SASEGT. The part of the CDR3 DNA that was read is TGTGCCAGCAGTGAAGTAGGACTAGGGGGAAGTCCTTACAATGAG. Residues: CASSEVGLGGSPYNE. The CDR3 reads in full as CASSEVGLGGSPYNEQFF.

This clone came up many times. The sequenced CDR3 bases are TGTGCCAGCAGCTTCAGGGGGATTCATATCTATGGC. This sequence encodes CASSFRGIHIYG. The full CDR3 protein is CASSFRGIHIYGYTF. This chain connects TRBV7-2 to TRBJ1-2; 7 bases are shared with TRBD1. The CDR3 goes on 3 residues after the read ends, and that part is filled in from the germline J gene. In germline, CDR1 is SGHTA, CDR2 FQGNSA. V shed 3 bases and J 4 bases; nucleotides not matched to a gene: 8. CDR3 length: 15 amino acids.

There are many counts of this clone. The CDR3 is cut off 3 residues early in the read; its end comes from the germline J gene. The gene calls are TRBV18 and TRBJ2-1; 9 bases are shared with TRBD2. Trimming cost V 5 bases and J 4 bases; bases outside gene matches: 9. This CDR3 is built from 16 residues. Germline loops: CDR1 KGHSH, CDR2 LQKENI. The chain's CDR3 is CASSTLAGAAYNEQFF. Incomplete CDR3 DNA: TGTGCCAGCTCAACATTAGCGGGAGCGGCTTACAATGAG.

This clone was detected ten times or more. The CDR3 end is not reached by the read, which stops 3 residues before it; the germline J gene fills it in. This chain uses TRBV4-2 with TRBJ2-1; maybe TRBD2 (5 bases). This CDR3 region has 15 residues. Germline lookup yields CDR1 LGHNA and CDR2 YNFKEQ. V was cut by 0 bases and J by 6 bases, with 12 bases left in between. CDR3 sequence reads: CASSQDTAGFNEQFF. Incomplete CDR3 DNA: TGTGCCAGCAGCCAAGATACCGCGGGTTTCAATGAG.

On this clone: The CDR3 extends 3 residues past the end of the read, so its final part is completed from the germline J gene. The J gene is TRBJ1-1, the V gene TRBV19; a possible D gene is TRBD1 (6 bases). Trimming stripped 5 bases from V and 1 base from J, with 20 bases between. Germline assignment: CDR1 LNHDA and CDR2 SQIVND (reference sequence). This CDR3 has 17 residues. The CDR3 here is CASSPRDIWRGNTEAFF. The CDR3 DNA, read in part, is TGTGCCAGTAGTCCACGGGACATTTGGAGGGGGAACACTGAA.

This clone was detected many times. Read data end 3 residues before the CDR3 end; the end is taken from the germline J gene. This chain joins TRBV5-1 and TRBJ2-5; D is tentatively TRBD1 or TRBD2 (6 bases each). Between the trimmed V and J ends, which lost 5 bases and 3 bases, there was a span of 20 bases. This CDR3 has 16 residues. Germline V lookup: CDR1 SGHRS, CDR2 YFSETQ. The sequenced part of the CDR3 DNA is TGCGCCAGCAGACAGACACAGGGAGGTGTCGAAGAGACC. Amino acids: CASRQTQGGVEET. The entire CDR3 reads CASRQTQGGVEETQYF.

This clone was picked up many times. The read gets to within 3 residues of the CDR3 end, and the germline J gene fills in the rest. The rearrangement links TRBV7-6 to TRBJ2-5; 8 positions agree with TRBD2. The ends lost 4 bases at V and 4 bases at J; junction bases unmatched: 5. The CDR3 contains 14 residues. Germline V CDR1 and CDR2: SGHVS, FNYEAQ. The covered CDR3 bases are TGTGCCAGCAGCTACGGGGGGGTTGTAGAGACC. Its translation: CASSYGGVVET. The full CDR3 protein is CASSYGGVVETQYF.

CDR3 bases read: TGTGCCAGCAGCTTAAGTATCGGGACAGCCTACGAG. As protein: CASSLSIGTAYE. The whole CDR3 protein is CASSLSIGTAYEQYF. The J gene is TRBJ2-7, the V gene TRBV7-2; 7 bases agree with TRBD1. The read is 3 residues too short to cover the CDR3 end, so that end is filled in from the germline J gene. J gave up 2 bases and V 2 bases, and 6 bases lay outside the gene matches. The CDR3 extends over 15 amino acids. Germline-derived CDR1 and CDR2 are SGHTA and FQGNSA. Combining the CDR3 with reference TRBV7-2 and TRBJ2-7 gives the whole variable domain GAGVSQSPSNKVTEKGKDVELRCDPISGHTALYWYRQSLGQGLEFLIYFQGNSAPDKSGLPSDRFSAERTGGSVSTLTIQRTQQEDSAVYLCASSLSIGTAYEQYFGPGTRLTVT.

This clone occurred a few times. The missing CDR3 end, 3 residues past where the read stops, is filled in from the germline J gene. The chain couples TRBV18 to TRBJ1-3; a weak D match, TRBD1 (6 bases). This CDR3 is built from 18 residues. Germline V gene data show CDR1 as KGHSH and CDR2 as LQKENI. V was trimmed by 3 bases and J by 1 base, leaving 19 bases between them. The CDR3 spells CASSPVGQLLGSGNTIYF. The covered CDR3 bases are TGTGCCAGCTCACCGGTCGGACAGCTCCTAGGATCTGGAAACACC.

As to this clone: The CDR3 extends 3 residues past the end of the read, so its final part is completed from the germline J gene. This chain uses TRBV6-4 with TRBJ2-1, with TRBD2 matching over 10 bases. The germline V gene has CDR1 MRHNA and CDR2 SNTAGT. J gave up 7 bases and V 3 bases, and 3 bases lay outside the gene matches. The CDR3 runs 14 residues. CDR3 region: CASSELAGWNEQFF. Partial CDR3 DNA: TGTGCCAGCAGTGAACTAGCGGGATGGAATGAG.

In its sample, this clone was seen many times. Sequencing ends 3 residues short of the CDR3 end; the germline J gene provides the rest. The genes are TRBV5-5 and TRBJ1-1; 7 bases fit TRBD1. Per germline, CDR1 SGHKS and CDR2 YYEKEE (reference sequence). The length of the CDR3 is 15 residues. Losses at the gene ends were 4 bases for V and 0 bases for J; bases not matched to a gene: 6. Partial CDR3 DNA: TGTGCCAGCAGCCCCACGCAGGGGGTGAACACTGAA. Translating it yields CASSPTQGVNTE. The whole CDR3 is CASSPTQGVNTEAFF.